This note documents a single TCR beta chain sequence. The time point: baseline, week 1 (first vaccination visit). As for treatment: pre-vaccination baseline after standard-of-care therapy. New WHO grade 3 or 4 astrocytomas that were IDH1-mutant and ATRX-lost had been found in donors. The sample comes from a study of a mutant IDH1 vaccine in newly diagnosed glioma. Study context: Treated patients comprised 62.5% males and about 40% females, mean age roughly 43 years. The earlier regimen, radiotherapy, temozolomide, or both, was most often both.

The germline gives CDR1 MNHEY, CDR2 SVGAGI. The CDR3 sequence is 15 residues long. The V and J ends lost 0 bases and 6 bases, in that order; junction bases with no gene match: 4. Measured with immunoSEQ multiplex PCR; TCRdb has only the in-frame clones, and not every one. The profile shows tens of thousands of clones, more than 80% of them singletons. The chain recombines TRBV6-5 with TRBJ2-7; 11 bases are a match to TRBD2. This specimen was PBMCs, taken from a glioma patient treated with radiotherapy, temozolomide or both. This TCR was sampled from a man aged 35 to 55 with glioma. CDR3 in DNA: TGTGCCAGCAGTTACTCGACTAGCGGGATTTTCGAGCAGTACTTC. Protein: CASSYSTSGIFEQYF.